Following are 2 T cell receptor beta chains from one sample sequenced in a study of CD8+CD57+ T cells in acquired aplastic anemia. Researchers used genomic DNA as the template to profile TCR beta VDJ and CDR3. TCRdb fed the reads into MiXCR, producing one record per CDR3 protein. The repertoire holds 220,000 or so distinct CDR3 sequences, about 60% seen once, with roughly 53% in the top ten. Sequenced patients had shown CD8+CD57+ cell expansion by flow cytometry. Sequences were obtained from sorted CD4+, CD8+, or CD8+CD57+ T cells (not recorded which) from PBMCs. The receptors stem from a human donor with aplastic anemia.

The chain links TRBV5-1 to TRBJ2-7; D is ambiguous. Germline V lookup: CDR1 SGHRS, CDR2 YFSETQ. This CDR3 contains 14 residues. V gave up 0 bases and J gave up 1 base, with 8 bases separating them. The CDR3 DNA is TGCGCCAGCAGCTTGGTTCCGGAATCCTACGAGCAGTACTTC. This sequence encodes CASSLVPESYEQYF. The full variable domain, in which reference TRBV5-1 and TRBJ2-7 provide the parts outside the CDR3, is KAGVTQTPRYLIKTRGQQVTLSCSPISGHRSVSWYQQTPGQGLQFLFEYFSETQRNKGNFPGRFSGRQFSNSRSEMNVSTLELGDSALYLCASSLVPESYEQYFGPGTRLTVT.

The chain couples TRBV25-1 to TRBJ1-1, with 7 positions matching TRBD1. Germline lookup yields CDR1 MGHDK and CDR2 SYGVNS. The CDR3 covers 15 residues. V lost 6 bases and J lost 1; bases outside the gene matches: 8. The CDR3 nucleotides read TGTGCCAGCAGGACCGCAGGGGGGGGGAACACTGAAGCTTTCTTT. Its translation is CASRTAGGGNTEAFF.